A selection of T cell receptor beta chains follows, all from one sample in a study of T cell repertoires in cytomegalovirus infection. TCRdb re-derived calls from the reads in MiXCR, one entry per CDR3 protein. Among approximately 990,000 distinct CDR3 sequences listed, roughly 30% were seen once. These receptors have no known antigen. The source was cultured CD8+ T cells from PBMCs, collected from culture after CMV antigen stimulation. The receptor source for this set is a human donor in good health (CMV status not recorded). Some clones in this sample may be carry-over from other donors' samples. CDR3s include the opening cysteine and the closing phenylalanine or tryptophan.

V	J	CDR3
TRBV12-3/TRBV12-4	TRBJ2-7	CASSSLSYEQYF
TRBV5-4	TRBJ1-4	CASSLEGYQEKLFF
TRBV7-9	TRBJ2-1	CASSFWQGDSYNEQFF
TRBV6-8	TRBJ1-1	CASSAGGVNTEAFF
TRBV7-6	TRBJ2-5	CASSLPSSGGAGETQYF
TRBV4-1	TRBJ2-5	CASSHYTGVGEETQYF
TRBV7-4	TRBJ2-3	CASSKIPVGTDTQYF
TRBV2	TRBJ2-6	CARTRDESSGANVLTF
TRBV12-3/TRBV12-4	TRBJ2-5	CASSLDREIGTQYF
TRBV28	TRBJ2-1	CASSLRGQWSRGEQFF
TRBV10-3	TRBJ1-2	CAISEPGTAILGERCYTF
TRBV12-3/TRBV12-4	TRBJ2-3	CASSLAGVDGTDTQYF
TRBV7-6	TRBJ2-1	CASSLVDGTGDYNEQFF
TRBV7-9	TRBJ2-5	CASSRGLGQETQYF
TRBV7-8	TRBJ2-5	CASSFTSGGAGETQYF
TRBV6-5	TRBJ2-7	CASSPDTPSYEQYF
TRBV7-2	TRBJ2-5	CASSLAHYQETQYF
TRBV6-2/TRBV6-3	TRBJ2-3	CATIQGADTQYF
TRBV20-1	TRBJ2-7	CSARQGPGYEQYF
TRBV4-1	TRBJ2-1	CASSHAPPTEQFF
TRBV10-3	TRBJ2-1	CAISERDRGSPGYNEQFF
TRBV6-5	TRBJ1-2	CASSPGGIGANYGYTF
TRBV4-2	TRBJ1-5	CASSQTPDRYANQPQHF
TRBV4-1	TRBJ2-3	CASSQPVTSGTTDTQYF
TRBV7-9	TRBJ2-7	CASIQNRGRGDSYEQYF
TRBV6-2/TRBV6-3	TRBJ1-2	CASSLTRPNSYTF
TRBV6-5	TRBJ2-2	CASSSPRPGGSANTGELFF